The T cell receptor (beta chain) under discussion was sequenced for a study of T-cell memory formation after mild COVID-19. General study results and limits: Clonal second-wave expansions that peaked on day 37 had unconfirmed SARS-CoV-2 specificity.

Using its own MiXCR run on the 5' RACE reads, TCRdb lists one record per CDR3 protein. The profile covers 450,000 to 650,000 distinct CDR3 sequences, with about 20% appearing a single time and about 12% taken by the ten largest. Germline lookup yields CDR1 LNHNV and CDR2 YYDKDF (reference sequence). The CDR3 runs 12 residues. V lost 1 base to trimming and J lost 5 bases, with 3 bases between them. On this clonotype: As yet, its antigen is unknown.

This TCR was sampled from an adult woman who had mild COVID-19 (a few samples of this study predate the infection). Cell type and time point are not known. Material for sequencing was PBMCs or a T cell subset sorted from them (not recorded which). The chain links TRBV15 to TRBJ2-4; D is unresolved. CDR3 loop: CATSRGENIQYF. CDR3 DNA sequence: TGTGCCACCAGCAGAGGGGAAAACATTCAGTACTTC.